Sequencing of this T cell receptor (beta chain) was carried out in a study of T cell clonotyping in hematopoietic cell transplantation. TCRdb keeps only in-frame clones here, not all; method: immunoSEQ multiplex PCR. The sample has fewer than 70,000 clones; roughly 94% are singletons. V was trimmed by 5 bases and J by 4 bases, leaving 8 bases between them. This CDR3 comprises 12 residues. CDR1 and CDR2 (germline): MGHDK, SYGVNS. To note about this clone: The antigen remains unidentified.

Broader study findings: Without cell sorting, CD4 versus CD8 contributions remain unresolved. Higher Inverse Simpson Index values in graft donor and pretransplant recipient predicted broader posttransplant TCR diversity. After transplant, recipient diversity fell while pathologically expanded clonotypes grew through day 180.

Sequenced material: peripheral blood mononuclear cells. The rearrangement links TRBV25-1 to TRBJ1-2; D is ambiguous. The clonotype originates from a man aged 45 to 65 in good health. Some clones in this sample may be carry-over from other donors' samples. The CDR3 here is CASSQSSYGYTF. As DNA, the CDR3 is TGTGCCAGCAGTCAATCGTCCTATGGCTACACCTTC.